Shown below are 5 T cell receptor beta chains from a single sample sequenced in a study of post-analysis software for immune sequencing data. The antigens of these receptors remain unknown. Whole-study results and caveats: A few TRBV segments were significantly more frequent in patients than in controls. TRBV5-6, TRBV5-1 and TRBV20-1 were among these segments.

TCR beta cDNA libraries had unique molecular identifiers. TCRdb re-called the PCR reads through MiXCR, storing one row per CDR3 protein. The sample gives fewer than 900,000 distinct CDR3 sequences, around 45% of which show up once; 4% to 5% is in the top ten. The source material was blood. These receptors originate from a girl between 10 and 17 years old with multiple sclerosis.

Comments on this clonotype: This could be a read error, since a much larger clone is one nucleotide away. This chain joins TRBV20-1 and TRBJ2-4; perhaps D is TRBD1 or TRBD2 (5 bases each). The better agreement between TRBJ2-7 and the DNA end casts doubt on the J call. Germline V gene data show CDR1 as DFQATT and CDR2 as SNEGSKA (reference sequence). CDR3 length equals 14 residues. The CDR3 is CSAREQAEVYEQYF. The CDR3 DNA reads TGCAGTGCTAGAGAACAGGCGGAGGTATACGAGCAGTACTTC.

This chain connects TRBV12-3 or TRBV12-4 to TRBJ2-3, with a possible D match to TRBD2 (6 bases). CDR3 length equals 16 residues. V was cut by 7 bases and J by 0 bases, with 17 bases left in between. The CDR3 sequence is CASTRVGGSSTDTQYF. The CDR3 DNA reads as TGTGCCAGCACCCGTGTTGGGGGGTCTAGCACAGATACGCAGTATTTT.

This sequence joins TRBV15 and TRBJ1-2; 7 bases align to TRBD1. Germline assignment: CDR1 LNHNV and CDR2 YYDKDF (reference sequence). This CDR3 is built from 18 residues. V lost 0 bases and J lost 8; bases outside the gene matches: 18. The CDR3 loop is CATSRDTIRDRKEYGYTF. The CDR3, as DNA: TGTGCCACCAGCAGAGATACAATCCGGGACAGAAAAGAGTACGGCTACACCTTC.

This clonotype has just a few counts. The chain couples TRBV3-1 to TRBJ1-1; no clear D. This CDR3 spans 16 amino acids. Trimming shortened V by 0 bases and J by 2 bases, and 13 bases separated the two germline ends. The germline V gene encodes CDR1 LGHDT and CDR2 YNNKEL (reference sequence). The chain's CDR3 is CASSQDRSGRNTEAFF. The CDR3 bases are TGTGCCAGCAGCCAAGATCGTTCGGGCCGAAACACTGAAGCTTTCTTT.

The chain is built from TRBV19 and TRBJ2-1, with TRBD2 identical over 11 bases. Germline V gene lookup returns CDR1 LNHDA and CDR2 SQIVND (reference sequence). V shed 3 bases and J 4 bases; nucleotides not matched to a gene: 8. The CDR3 covers 17 residues. DNA of the CDR3: TGTGCCAGTAGTATCTTATCCGGGACTAGCGGATACAATGAGCAGTTCTTC. Translated, it gives CASSILSGTSGYNEQFF.